The next 26 T cell receptor beta chains were all read from a single sample in a study of cytomegalovirus exposure and HLA in healthy donors. In the PCR, 60 Vbeta and 13 Jbeta primers were used. Assay used: immunoSEQ multiplex PCR; TCRdb lists only in-frame clones, some missing. This table has roughly 130,000 clones, 81% appearing once. Sequences were obtained from PBMCs. These receptors were taken from a man aged 18 to 30 in good health and CMV-seronegative.

The table lists this clone with a few counts. The chain recombines TRBV7-9 with TRBJ2-5; 7 bases match TRBD1. The junction had 13 bases not matched to a gene; V was cut back by 5 bases and J by 4 bases. The CDR3 has 16 amino acids. Germline loops: CDR1 SEHNR, CDR2 FQNEAQ (reference sequence). As DNA, the CDR3 is TGTGCCAGCAGCGCCCGGACAGGTTCGTCCGGAGAGACCCAGTACTTC. Its protein is CASSARTGSSGETQYF. Full variable domain (remainder filled in from reference TRBV7-9 and TRBJ2-5): DTGVSQNPRHKITKRGQNVTFRCDPISEHNRLYWYRQTLGQGPEFLTYFQNEAQLEKSRLLSDRFSAERPKGSFSTLEIQRTEQGDSAMYLCASSARTGSSGETQYFGPGTRLLVL.

The sample holds one count of this clone. V gene TRBV29-1 combines with J gene TRBJ2-2; D not certain. The germline gives CDR1 SQVTM, CDR2 ANQGSEA. V lost 4 bases and J 0 bases, leaving 6 bases between the germline ends. CDR3 length equals 13 residues. The CDR3 loop is CSVGTANTGELFF. The CDR3 DNA reads TGCAGCGTTGGAACAGCGAACACCGGGGAGCTGTTTTTT.

This clone was seen only a few times. This rearrangement joins TRBV19 to TRBJ1-6; 8 nucleotides match TRBD1. The CDR3 length is 15 residues. Germline V gene lookup returns CDR1 LNHDA and CDR2 SQIVND (reference sequence). V was clipped by 6 bases and J by 6 bases; unmatched bases: 7. The CDR3 loop is CASRDRGNSNSPLHF. The DNA of the CDR3 is TGTGCCAGTAGAGACAGGGGAAATTCTAATTCACCCCTCCACTTT.

V and J are TRBV7-9 and TRBJ1-5; no definite D call. V lost 0 bases, J lost 2 bases, and 5 bases lay in between. The CDR3 has 14 amino acids. Germline CDR1 is SEHNR and CDR2 is FQNEAQ (reference sequence). CDR3 nucleotides: TGTGCCAGCAGCTTAGCCGGAGGCAATCAGCCCCAGCATTTT. Translated, it gives CASSLAGGNQPQHF.

V and J are TRBV4-2 and TRBJ2-1; D is unclear. The V end was cut by 1 base, the J end by 0 bases, with 10 bases between. The CDR3 runs to 16 residues. Germline values: CDR1 LGHNA, CDR2 YNFKEQ. The CDR3 is CASSQGLHSSYNEQFF. CDR3 nucleotides: TGTGCCAGCAGCCAAGGTCTTCATAGCTCCTACAATGAGCAGTTCTTC.

This chain links TRBV29-1 with TRBJ1-2, with 8 bases aligning to TRBD1. J was trimmed by 5 bases and V by 3 bases; bases with no gene match: 5. Germline values: CDR1 SQVTM, CDR2 ANQGSEA. The CDR3 is 13 residues long. In DNA, the CDR3 is TGCAGCGTTGACCGACAGGGGAAATATGGCTACACCTTC. It translates to CSVDRQGKYGYTF.

This sequence joins TRBV4-3 and TRBJ1-5; D is unclear. The CDR3 covers 14 residues. The germline CDR1 and CDR2 sequences are LGHNA and YSLEER. V dropped 0 bases and J dropped 6 bases, with 9 bases sitting between them. This CDR3 is CASSQDRYGQPQHF. In DNA form, the CDR3 reads TGCGCCAGCAGCCAAGATCGGTATGGTCAGCCCCAGCATTTT.

The chain is built from TRBV6-5 and TRBJ2-3; unclear D gene. From germline, CDR1 is MNHEY and CDR2 SVGAGI. V lost 7 bases and J lost 0, with 14 bases in between. This CDR3 has 15 amino acids. The CDR3 DNA reads TGTGCCAGCACCAAATTAGGTAGCAGCACAGATACGCAGTATTTT. As protein: CASTKLGSSTDTQYF.

This clone was seen a single time. The chain couples TRBV27 to TRBJ1-6; perhaps TRBD1 as D (6 bases). V was trimmed by 5 bases and J by 9 bases, leaving 17 bases between them. Germline V gene data show CDR1 as MNHEY and CDR2 as SMNVEV (reference sequence). The CDR3 runs to 15 residues. The CDR3 protein is CASSITGLVISPLHF. The CDR3 DNA reads TGTGCCAGCAGTATTACAGGGTTAGTTATTTCACCCCTCCACTTT.

The chain joins TRBV12-1 to TRBJ1-6. TRBV12-1 is an annotated pseudogene. CDR3 length: 14 residues. CDR3 protein: CASSSDDRDSPLHF. CDR3 nucleotides: TGTGCCAGCAGCTCCGACGACCGGGATTCACCCCTCCACTTT.

V and J are TRBV5-1 and TRBJ2-2; no firm D call. V was pared by 2 bases and J by 0 bases, with 11 bases between. This CDR3 has 16 residues. The V gene's germline CDR1 is SGHRS and CDR2 YFSETQ. Here the CDR3 reads CASSFGHVANTGELFF. In DNA, the CDR3 is TGCGCCAGCAGCTTTGGGCATGTCGCGAACACCGGGGAGCTGTTTTTT.

J is TRBJ2-1 and V is TRBV7-8, with 14 positions matching TRBD2. The germline V gene has CDR1 SGHVS and CDR2 FQNEAQ. The CDR3 extends over 18 amino acids. V trimming: 5 bases; J trimming: 0 bases; junction bases outside the gene matches: 6. The CDR3 DNA reads as TGTGCCAGCAGCCCCCGGACTAGCGGGGGGAGCTCCTACAATGAGCAGTTCTTC. Translating gives CASSPRTSGGSSYNEQFF.

This chain connects TRBV20-1 to TRBJ2-7; TRBD2 might be the D (5 bases). The V gene lost 4 bases and the J gene lost 6 bases, with 7 bases spanning the gap. CDR1 and CDR2 (germline): DFQATT, SNEGSKA (reference sequence). This CDR3 is built from 10 residues. The CDR3 region has the DNA TGCAGTGCTATCGGACTCGAGCAGTACTTC. This sequence encodes CSAIGLEQYF.

The rearrangement uses TRBV10-3 and TRBJ1-1; tentative D call: TRBD1 (5 bases). Trimming cost V 10 bases and J 12 bases, with 18 bases left between them. The germline CDR1 and CDR2 sequences are ENHRY and SYGVKD. There are 11 residues in the CDR3. The CDR3 region is CATSLAGVSFF. The CDR3 DNA is TGTGCCACCAGCCTCGCGGGGGTGTCTTTCTTT.

V and J are TRBV9 and TRBJ1-1; the match to TRBD1 covers 7 bases. V gave up 3 bases and J gave up 4 bases; unmatched junction bases: 6. Germline V gene lookup returns CDR1 SGDLS and CDR2 YYNGEE. The CDR3 is 14 residues long. CDR3 nucleotide sequence: TGTGCCAGCAGCGCTCGACAGGGATCCACTGAAGCTTTCTTT. Its translation is CASSARQGSTEAFF. The full variable domain, in which reference TRBV9 and TRBJ1-1 provide the parts outside the CDR3, is DSGVTQTPKHLITATGQRVTLRCSPRSGDLSVYWYQQSLDQGLQFLIQYYNGEERAKGNILERFSAQQFPDLHSELNLSSLELGDSALYFCASSARQGSTEAFFGQGTRLTVV.

The chain has TRBV7-2 and TRBJ1-2; 8 bases line up with TRBD1. J gave up 5 bases and V 5 bases, and 10 bases lay outside the gene matches. The germline V gene encodes CDR1 SGHTA and CDR2 FQGNSA. The CDR3 spans 15 residues. The CDR3 nucleotides are TGTGCCAGCAGCCCCTCGCCAGGGGGCGCGTATGGCTACACCTTC. Its protein is CASSPSPGGAYGYTF.

The V and J genes are TRBV6-6 and TRBJ2-5; tentatively, D is TRBD2 (7 bases). This CDR3 region has 16 residues. Germline V gene lookup returns CDR1 MNHNY and CDR2 SVGAGI (reference sequence). Trimming left V 0 bases short and J 1 base short, with 12 bases between. CDR3 in DNA: TGTGCCAGCAGTTACTCTTTAGGGGGGGTCCAAGAGACCCAGTACTTC. The encoded protein is CASSYSLGGVQETQYF.

The rearrangement links TRBV7-9 to TRBJ1-4; 7 nucleotides align to TRBD1. V was clipped by 5 bases and J by 0 bases; unmatched bases: 12. This CDR3 region has 18 residues. CDR1 SEHNR and CDR2 FQNEAQ come from the germline V gene (reference sequence). The CDR3 region has the DNA TGTGCCAGCAGCCAAGACAGGGATCGGCCGGCAACTAATGAAAAACTGTTTTTT. Its translation is CASSQDRDRPATNEKLFF.

J is TRBJ1-3 and V is TRBV5-3, with D maybe TRBD1 (6 bases). TRBV5-3 is an ORF; its function is uncertain. The CDR3 has 17 residues. V was shortened by 1 base and J by 2 bases, with 16 bases between the two germline ends. DNA of the CDR3: TGTGCCAGAAGCTTGACGGAACAGGGTCCGACTGGAAACACCATATATTTT. Its translation: CARSLTEQGPTGNTIYF.

The J gene is TRBJ2-2, the V gene TRBV5-5, with D unclear. From germline, CDR1 is SGHKS and CDR2 YYEKEE (reference sequence). With 6 bases removed from V and 6 bases from J, the gap between germline ends came to 9 bases. The CDR3 totals 12 residues. The CDR3 spells CASKSVPGELFF. The CDR3 DNA follows: TGTGCCAGCAAATCGGTCCCCGGGGAGCTGTTTTTT. The whole variable domain, filled in from reference TRBV5-5 and TRBJ2-2, reads DAGVTQSPTHLIKTRGQQVTLRCSPISGHKSVSWYQQVLGQGPQFIFQYYEKEERGRGNFPDRFSARQFPNYSSELNVNALLLGDSALYLCASKSVPGELFFGEGSRLTVL.

V usage is TRBV9 and J usage is TRBJ2-2, with 7 bases lining up with TRBD1. The J segment lost 7 bases and the V segment lost 3 bases, leaving 9 bases of the junction unmatched. The length of the CDR3 is 15 residues. The V gene's germline CDR1 is SGDLS and CDR2 YYNGEE. This CDR3 reads CASSGRQGVGGELFF. CDR3 DNA sequence: TGTGCCAGCAGCGGGCGACAGGGCGTCGGCGGGGAGCTGTTTTTT.

The CDR3 bases are TGTGCCAGTAGTAGGCGGGGGAGCTCCTACAATGAGCAGTTCTTC. Translated, it gives CASSRRGSSYNEQFF. This chain connects TRBV19 to TRBJ2-1, with 7 bases identical to TRBD2. The CDR3 covers 15 residues. Trimming took 4 bases from V and 0 from J; bases not matched to a gene: 3. The germline CDR1 and CDR2 sequences are LNHDA and SQIVND (reference sequence).

The J gene is TRBJ2-2, the V gene TRBV7-7; TRBD2 agrees at 12 bases. CDR1 is SSHAT, CDR2 FNYEAQ, per germline (reference sequence). This CDR3 is 19 amino acids long. V lost 5 bases, J lost 5 bases, and 15 bases stayed unmatched. The CDR3 reads CASSPKPLLAGGRTGELFF. The CDR3 nucleotides are TGTGCCAGCAGCCCGAAACCCCTACTAGCGGGGGGCAGAACCGGGGAGCTGTTTTTT.

Concerning this clone itself: One end of the junction does not line up with germline, which may come from a read error. V gene TRBV7-9 combines with J gene TRBJ2-3; D not resolved. Germline V gives CDR1 SEHNR, CDR2 FQNEAQ (reference sequence). There are 12 residues in the CDR3. The CDR3 nucleotides are TGTTCCAGCAGCTTACACACAGATACGCAGTATTTT. Its protein product is CSSSLHTDTQYF.

The V gene is TRBV27, the J gene TRBJ1-1, with D possibly being TRBD1 (5 bases). The CDR3 is made up of 15 amino acids. CDR1 is MNHEY, CDR2 SMNVEV, per germline (reference sequence). V lost 3 bases to trimming and J lost 4 bases, with 15 bases between them. The CDR3 DNA reads TGTGCCAGCAGTTTGTACGGACACTGGGGCACTGAAGCTTTCTTT. Its protein product is CASSLYGHWGTEAFF.

In nucleotides, the CDR3 is TGTGCCAGCAGGATGGACGGACGGGAGACTGAAGCTTTCTTT. Protein sequence: CASRMDGRETEAFF. The chain is built from TRBV27 and TRBJ1-1; D not resolved. This CDR3 is built from 14 residues. Trimming took off 6 bases at V and 5 bases at J, with 16 bases between the two ends. The V gene's germline CDR1 is MNHEY and CDR2 SMNVEV (reference sequence).